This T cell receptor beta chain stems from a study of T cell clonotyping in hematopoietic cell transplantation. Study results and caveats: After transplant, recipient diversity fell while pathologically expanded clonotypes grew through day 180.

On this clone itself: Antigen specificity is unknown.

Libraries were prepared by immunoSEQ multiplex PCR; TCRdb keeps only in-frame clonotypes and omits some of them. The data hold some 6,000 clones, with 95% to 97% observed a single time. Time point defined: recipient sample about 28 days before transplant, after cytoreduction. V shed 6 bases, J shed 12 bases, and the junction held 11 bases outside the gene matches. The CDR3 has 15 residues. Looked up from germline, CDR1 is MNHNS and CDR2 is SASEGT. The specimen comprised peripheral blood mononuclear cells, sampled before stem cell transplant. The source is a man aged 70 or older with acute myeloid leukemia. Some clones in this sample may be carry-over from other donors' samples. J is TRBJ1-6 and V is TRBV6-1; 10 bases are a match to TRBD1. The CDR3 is CASRDWGQGIIPLHF. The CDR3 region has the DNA TGTGCCAGCAGAGATTGGGGACAGGGGATTATACCCCTCCACTTT.